These T cell receptor beta chains were read from a single sample in a study of T cells expressing NK-cell markers. With the 5' RACE reads reprocessed, TCRdb shows one record per CDR3 protein and no DNA. The specimen's table records roughly 450,000 distinct CDR3 sequences. The sequencing sample was made of blood T cells: a sorted CD56 or NKG2C T cell subset, CD4+ or CD8+ T cells, or bulk PBMC T cells (not recorded which). The receptors stem from a woman aged 50 to 65 in good health. CDR3s include the opening cysteine and the closing phenylalanine or tryptophan.

V gene,J gene,CDR3 protein
TRBV11-2,TRBJ1-2,CASSPSPGGYTF
TRBV20-1,TRBJ2-1,CSASGTSSDEQFF
TRBV7-3,TRBJ2-1,CASSLGLAGFLNEQFF
TRBV11-2,TRBJ2-7,CASSLAGENYEQYF
TRBV7-2,TRBJ1-4,CASSPGAFNEKLFF
TRBV12-3/TRBV12-4,TRBJ1-1,CASSLRLRGKAFF
TRBV15,TRBJ2-5,CATSEGATQETQYF
TRBV12-3/TRBV12-4,TRBJ1-1,CASSLRAPGAFF
TRBV20-1,TRBJ2-3,CSARRPPTTDTQYF
TRBV11-2,TRBJ2-5,CASSSNRGGLETQYF
TRBV11-2,TRBJ2-3,CASSSTPGHTQYF
TRBV5-1,TRBJ2-3,CASSLGSTDTQYF
TRBV18,TRBJ2-2,CASSPPGLAVTNTGELFF
TRBV30,TRBJ1-2,CAWTPGGFDYGYTF
TRBV12-3/TRBV12-4,TRBJ1-5,CASSRAGPTTGKFTGNQPQHF
TRBV5-1,TRBJ2-5,CASSFEGGSSEETQYF
TRBV28,TRBJ1-2,CASSQGQDNYGYTF
TRBV11-2,TRBJ2-1,CASSLVGTGYEQFF
TRBV4-2,TRBJ2-1,CASSREGTTHNEQFF
TRBV12-3/TRBV12-4,TRBJ1-5,CASSFRQGGAAQHF
TRBV29-1,TRBJ1-1,CSAVLGGANTEAFF
TRBV11-2,TRBJ1-1,CASSLGDPKGRRAFF
TRBV20-1,TRBJ2-1,CSARGTSWNEQFF
TRBV9,TRBJ2-3,CASSVAVSGTSDTQYF
TRBV7-2,TRBJ1-2,CASSFVVNYGYTF
TRBV6-5,TRBJ2-3,CASSTVGLDTQYF
TRBV6-6,TRBJ2-1,CASTRDEIYNEQFF
TRBV20-1,TRBJ2-1,CSARIGTSGKGGQFF
TRBV7-8,TRBJ2-7,CASSSVTGFGEQYF
TRBV6-1,TRBJ2-5,CASRTWGQETQYF
TRBV3-1,TRBJ2-7,CASSQDYGGYEQYF
TRBV2,TRBJ2-3,CASSIILDTQYF
TRBV24-1,TRBJ2-7,CATRSGSERYEQYF